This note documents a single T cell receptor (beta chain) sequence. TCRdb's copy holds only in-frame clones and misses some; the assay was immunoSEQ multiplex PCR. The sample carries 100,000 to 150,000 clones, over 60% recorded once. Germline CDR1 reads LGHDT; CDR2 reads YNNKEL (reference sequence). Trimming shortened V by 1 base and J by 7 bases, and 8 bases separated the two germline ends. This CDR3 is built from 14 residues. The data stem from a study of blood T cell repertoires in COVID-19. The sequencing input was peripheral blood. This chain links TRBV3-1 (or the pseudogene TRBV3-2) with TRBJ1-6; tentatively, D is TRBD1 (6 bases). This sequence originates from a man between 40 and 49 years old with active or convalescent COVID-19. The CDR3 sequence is CASSQGRGNSPLHF. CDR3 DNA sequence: TGTGCCAGCAGCCAAGGCAGGGGCAATTCACCCCTCCACTTT.